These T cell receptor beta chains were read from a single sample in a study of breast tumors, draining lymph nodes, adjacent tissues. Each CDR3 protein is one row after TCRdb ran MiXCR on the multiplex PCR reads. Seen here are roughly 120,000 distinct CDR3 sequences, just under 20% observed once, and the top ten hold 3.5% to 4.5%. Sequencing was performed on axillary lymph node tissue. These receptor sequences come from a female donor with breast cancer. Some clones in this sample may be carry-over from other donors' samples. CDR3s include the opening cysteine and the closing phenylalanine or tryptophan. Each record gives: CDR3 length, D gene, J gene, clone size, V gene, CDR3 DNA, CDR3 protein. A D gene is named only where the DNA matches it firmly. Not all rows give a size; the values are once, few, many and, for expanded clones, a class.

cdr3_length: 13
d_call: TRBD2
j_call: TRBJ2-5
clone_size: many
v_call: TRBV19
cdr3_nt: TGTGCCAGTAGTTGGGGGGAGGGAGAGACCCAGTACTTC
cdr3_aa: CASSWGEGETQYF

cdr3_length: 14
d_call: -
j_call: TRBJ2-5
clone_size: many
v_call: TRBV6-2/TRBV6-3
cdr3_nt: TGTGCCAGCAGTTACTTTGACATACAAGAGACCCAGTACTTC
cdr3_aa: CASSYFDIQETQYF

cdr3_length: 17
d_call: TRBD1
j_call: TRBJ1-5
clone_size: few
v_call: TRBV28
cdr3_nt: TGTGCCAGCAACCGCGGGGCCACAGGGGTAGGCAATCAGCCCCAGCATTTT
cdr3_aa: CASNRGATGVGNQPQHF

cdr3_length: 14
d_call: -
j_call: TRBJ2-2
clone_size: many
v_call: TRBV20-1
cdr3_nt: TGCAGTGCTGGCAAGACCGGGGGCACCGGGGAGCTGTTTTTT
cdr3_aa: CSAGKTGGTGELFF

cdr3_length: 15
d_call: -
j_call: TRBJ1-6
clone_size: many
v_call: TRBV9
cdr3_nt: TGTGCCAGCAGCGCGACAGAGAGAAATAATTCACCCCTCCACTTT
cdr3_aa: CASSATERNNSPLHF

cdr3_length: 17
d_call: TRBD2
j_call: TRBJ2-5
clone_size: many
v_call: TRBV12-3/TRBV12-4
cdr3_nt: TGTGCCAGCAGTTTAGTAGGCCTAGCGGGAGAGGGAGAGACCCAGTACTTC
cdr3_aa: CASSLVGLAGEGETQYF

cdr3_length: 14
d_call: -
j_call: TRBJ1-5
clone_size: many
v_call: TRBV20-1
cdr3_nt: TGCAGTGCCCACTTCAACAGGGAAGGCCAGCCCCAGCATTTT
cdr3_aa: CSAHFNREGQPQHF

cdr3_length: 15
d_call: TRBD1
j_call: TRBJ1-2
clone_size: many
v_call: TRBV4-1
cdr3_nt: TGCGCCAGCAGCCAAACCGGGACAGGCTCGGCGGGCTACACCTTC
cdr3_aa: CASSQTGTGSAGYTF

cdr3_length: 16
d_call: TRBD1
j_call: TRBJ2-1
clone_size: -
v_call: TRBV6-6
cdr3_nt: TGTGCCGGCAGTATAAAAGTTGGGACAGGATACAATGAGCAGTTCTTC
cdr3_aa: CAGSIKVGTGYNEQFF

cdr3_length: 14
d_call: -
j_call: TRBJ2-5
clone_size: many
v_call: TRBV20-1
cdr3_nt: TGCAGTGCTAGAGATCGTTTGTCGAAGGAGACCCGGTACTTC
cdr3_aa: CSARDRLSKETRYF

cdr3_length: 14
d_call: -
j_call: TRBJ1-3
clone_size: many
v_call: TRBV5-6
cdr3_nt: TGTGCCAGCAGCTTGACCCCCTCTGGAAACACCATATATTTT
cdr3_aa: CASSLTPSGNTIYF

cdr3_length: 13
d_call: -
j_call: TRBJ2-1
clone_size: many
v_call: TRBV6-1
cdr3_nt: TGTGCCAGCAGTGAAGAGGATAGGGATGAGCAGTTCTTC
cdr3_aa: CASSEEDRDEQFF

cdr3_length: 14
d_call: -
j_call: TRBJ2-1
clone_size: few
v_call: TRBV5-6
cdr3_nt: TGTGCCAGCACCCGGAGATCCGGGGGCAATGAGCAGTTCTTC
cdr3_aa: CASTRRSGGNEQFF

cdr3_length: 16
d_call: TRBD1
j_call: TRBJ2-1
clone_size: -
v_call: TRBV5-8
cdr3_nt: TGTGTCAGCAGCTCCACTTCCCGACCCAGGGGGAATGAGCAGTTCTTC
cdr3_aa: CVSSSTSRPRGNEQFF

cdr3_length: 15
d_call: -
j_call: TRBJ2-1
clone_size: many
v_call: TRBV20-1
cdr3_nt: TGCAGTGCTAGTAGGGGGGGTCGGTCCTACAATGAGCAGTTCTTC
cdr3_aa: CSASRGGRSYNEQFF

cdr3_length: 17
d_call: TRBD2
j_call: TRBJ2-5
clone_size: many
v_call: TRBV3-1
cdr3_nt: TGTGCCAGCAGCCAAGTCGGTTTATTAGCGGGGCAAGAGACCCAGTACTTC
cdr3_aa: CASSQVGLLAGQETQYF

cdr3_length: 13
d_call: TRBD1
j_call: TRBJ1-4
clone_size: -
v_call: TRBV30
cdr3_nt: TGTGCCTGGAGCGACAGGGGGAATGAAAAACTGTTTTTT
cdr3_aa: CAWSDRGNEKLFF

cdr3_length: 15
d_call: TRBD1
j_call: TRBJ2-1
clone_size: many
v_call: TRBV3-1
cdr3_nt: TGTGCCAGCAGCCAAGGGACAGGTTCCGGATATGAGCAGTTCTTC
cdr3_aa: CASSQGTGSGYEQFF

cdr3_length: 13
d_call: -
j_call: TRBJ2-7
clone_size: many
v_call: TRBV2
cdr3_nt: TGTGCCAGCACCAACGCTAGGGTCAACGAGCAGTACTTC
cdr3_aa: CASTNARVNEQYF

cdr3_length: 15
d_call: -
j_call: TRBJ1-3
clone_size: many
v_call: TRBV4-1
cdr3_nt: TGCGCCAGCAGCCGCCTCCCCGAATCTGGAAACACCATATATTTT
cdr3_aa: CASSRLPESGNTIYF

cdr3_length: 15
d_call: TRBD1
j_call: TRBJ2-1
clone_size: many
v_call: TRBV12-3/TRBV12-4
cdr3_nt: TGTGCCAGCAGTCTGACAGGGCTGGCCTACAATGAGCAGTTCTTC
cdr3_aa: CASSLTGLAYNEQFF

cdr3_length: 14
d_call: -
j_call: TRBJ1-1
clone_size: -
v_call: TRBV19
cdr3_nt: TGTGCCAGTAAGCAAGTGGGGATGAACACTGAAGCTTTCTTT
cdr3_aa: CASKQVGMNTEAFF

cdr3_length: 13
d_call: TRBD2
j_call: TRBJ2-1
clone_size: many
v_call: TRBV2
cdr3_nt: TGTGCCAACGGGGGGATGGACTACAATGAGCAGTTCTTC
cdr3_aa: CANGGMDYNEQFF

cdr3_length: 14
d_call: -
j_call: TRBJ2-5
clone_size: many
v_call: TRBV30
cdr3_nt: TGTGCCTGGGAAGCCGGACAGTACCAAGAGACCCAGTACTTC
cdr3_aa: CAWEAGQYQETQYF

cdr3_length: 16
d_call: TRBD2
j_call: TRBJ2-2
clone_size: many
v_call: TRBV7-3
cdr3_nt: TGTGCCAGCAGACTTTTTGGCGGGGGGGCACCCGGGGAGCTGTTTTTT
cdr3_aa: CASRLFGGGAPGELFF

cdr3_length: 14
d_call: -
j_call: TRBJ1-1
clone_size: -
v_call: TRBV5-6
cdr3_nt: TGTGCCAGCAGCTTGGTTACAAGGAACACTGAAGCTTTCTTT
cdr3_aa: CASSLVTRNTEAFF

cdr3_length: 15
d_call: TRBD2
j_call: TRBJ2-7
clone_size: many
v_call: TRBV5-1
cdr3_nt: TGCGCCAGCAGCGATGGGGGGGGAATCTCCTACGAGCAGTACTTC
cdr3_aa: CASSDGGGISYEQYF

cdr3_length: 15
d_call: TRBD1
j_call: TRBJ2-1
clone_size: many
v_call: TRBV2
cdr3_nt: TGTGCCAGCAGTGAAAGACAGGGGGTTCTAGATGAGCAGTTCTTC
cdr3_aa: CASSERQGVLDEQFF

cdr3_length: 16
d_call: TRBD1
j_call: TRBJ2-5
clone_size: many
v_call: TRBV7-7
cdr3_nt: TGTGCTAGCAGCTTAGTTGGACAGGGGGCCGGGGAGACCCAGTACTTC
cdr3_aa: CASSLVGQGAGETQYF

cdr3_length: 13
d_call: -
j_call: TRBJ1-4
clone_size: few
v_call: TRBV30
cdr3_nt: TGTGCCTGGAGGGATCCGGGCGATGAAAAACTGTTTTTT
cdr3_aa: CAWRDPGDEKLFF

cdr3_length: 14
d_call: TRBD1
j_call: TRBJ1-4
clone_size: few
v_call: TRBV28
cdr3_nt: TGTGCCAGCAGCCCAGGGACAGGGCCCGGGAGGGTGTTTTTT
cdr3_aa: CASSPGTGPGRVFF

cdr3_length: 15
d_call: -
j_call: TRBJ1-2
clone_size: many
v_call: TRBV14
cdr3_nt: TGTGCCAGCAGCTTCCGGGACTCCGGTGGGGGGGGCTACACCTTC
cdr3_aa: CASSFRDSGGGGYTF

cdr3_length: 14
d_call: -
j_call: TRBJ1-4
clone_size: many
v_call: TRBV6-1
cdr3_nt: TGTGCCAGCAGTGATAGGGGTACTAATGAAAAACTGTTTTTT
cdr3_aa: CASSDRGTNEKLFF

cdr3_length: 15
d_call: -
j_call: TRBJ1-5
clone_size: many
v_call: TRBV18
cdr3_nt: TGTGCCAGCTCACCAGAGTTCCAGGACAATCAGCCCCAGCATTTT
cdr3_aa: CASSPEFQDNQPQHF

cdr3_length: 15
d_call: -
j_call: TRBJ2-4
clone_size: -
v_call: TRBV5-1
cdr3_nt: TGCGCCAGCAGCTTGGATGGAGAAGGGGTGAACATTCAGTACTTC
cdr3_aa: CASSLDGEGVNIQYF

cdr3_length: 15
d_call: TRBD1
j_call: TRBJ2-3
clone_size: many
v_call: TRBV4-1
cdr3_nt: TGCGCCAGCAGCCTCGAGGGACAGGGGACAGATACGCAGTATTTT
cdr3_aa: CASSLEGQGTDTQYF

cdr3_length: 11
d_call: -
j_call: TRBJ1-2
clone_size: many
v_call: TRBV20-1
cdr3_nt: TGCAGTGCCAGGTATTACTATGGCTACACCTTC
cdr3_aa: CSARYYYGYTF

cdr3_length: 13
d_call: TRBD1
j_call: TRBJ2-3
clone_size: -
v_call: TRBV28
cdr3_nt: TGTGCCACCCGGACAGGGAGCACAGATACGCAGTATTTT
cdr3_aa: CATRTGSTDTQYF

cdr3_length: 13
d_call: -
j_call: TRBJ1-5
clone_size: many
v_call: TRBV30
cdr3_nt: TGTGCCTGGACCCCCGATTCCAATCAGCCCCAGCATTTT
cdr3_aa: CAWTPDSNQPQHF

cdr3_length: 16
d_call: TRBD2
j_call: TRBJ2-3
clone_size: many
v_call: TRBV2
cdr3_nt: TGTGCCAGCAGTGTAGGGTTTCGGGGGGGCACAGATACGCAGTATTTT
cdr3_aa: CASSVGFRGGTDTQYF

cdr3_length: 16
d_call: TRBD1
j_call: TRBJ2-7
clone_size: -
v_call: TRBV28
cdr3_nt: TGTGCCAGCAGCACAAGAGGGGGACAGGGGTTTTACGAGCAGTACTTC
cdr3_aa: CASSTRGGQGFYEQYF

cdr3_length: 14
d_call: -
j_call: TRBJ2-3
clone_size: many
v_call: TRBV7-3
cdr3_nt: TGTGCCAGCAGCTTTGGCGGGCCCGCAGATACGCAGTATTTT
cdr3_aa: CASSFGGPADTQYF

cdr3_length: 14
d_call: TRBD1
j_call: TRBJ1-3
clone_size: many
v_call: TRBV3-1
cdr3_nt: TGTGCCAGCAGCCCCGGGACAGCTGGAAACACCATATATTTT
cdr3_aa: CASSPGTAGNTIYF

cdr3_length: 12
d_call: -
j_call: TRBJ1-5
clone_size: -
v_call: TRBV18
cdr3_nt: TGTGCCAGCTCACCGCCCGGGGGGCCCCAGCATTTT
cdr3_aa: CASSPPGGPQHF

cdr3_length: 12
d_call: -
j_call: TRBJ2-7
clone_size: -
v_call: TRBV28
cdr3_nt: TGTGCCAGCAGCATCCGGACGGGAGAGCAGTACTTC
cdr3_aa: CASSIRTGEQYF

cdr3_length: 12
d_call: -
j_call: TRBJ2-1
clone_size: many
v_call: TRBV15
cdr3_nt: TGTGCCACCAGCAGAGTGAACAATGAGCAGTTCTTC
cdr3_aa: CATSRVNNEQFF

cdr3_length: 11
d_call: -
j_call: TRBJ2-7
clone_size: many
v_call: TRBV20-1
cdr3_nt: TGCAGTGCTAGAAGAGATTACGAGCAGTACTTC
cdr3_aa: CSARRDYEQYF

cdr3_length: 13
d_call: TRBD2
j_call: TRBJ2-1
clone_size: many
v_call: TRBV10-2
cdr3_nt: TGCGCCAGCAGGGCTAGCGGGGGGGATGAGCAGTTCTTC
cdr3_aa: CASRASGGDEQFF

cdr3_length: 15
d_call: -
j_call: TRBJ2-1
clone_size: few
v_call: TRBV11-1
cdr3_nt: TGTGCCAGCAGCACACGAGGCGGTTTCGGGGCTGAGCAGTTCTTC
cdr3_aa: CASSTRGGFGAEQFF

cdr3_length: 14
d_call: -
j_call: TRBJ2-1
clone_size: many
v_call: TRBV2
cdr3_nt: TGTGCCAGCAGTGAATGGTTAGCTACCAATGAGCAGTTCTTC
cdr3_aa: CASSEWLATNEQFF